The following is a T cell receptor (beta chain) sequence with its context. Its target antigen remains unknown. Base qualities were left out, and no much larger clone turns up one base away. The CDR3 starts with the cysteine, ends with the phenylalanine, and has 16 residues. CDR3 DNA is the only sequence kept; it has 48 bases, read in frame from the first base. The CDR1 and CDR2 encoded by the germline V gene are SGDLS and YYNGEE. V is trimmed back by 4 bases and J by 6 bases, and the junction contains 8 bases that no gene match accounts for. This sample was included in a study of shared clonotypes between healthy human individuals (dated by TCRdb to 2018 to 2021). Regarding the study in general: The cohort comprised two women and three men aged 18 to 49 years. For each donor, CD4 naive and CD4 memory were each given three plates, CD8 naive was given two plates, and CD8 memory was given one plate. To estimate repertoire size and how much clonotypes are shared between individuals, the study performed deep sequencing of blood TCR repertoires from five healthy adults. To increase sequencing depth and limit assay-specific biases, TCR repertoire library preparation and sequencing were carried out by different laboratories using diverse techniques. Per donor, leukapheresis produced somewhere between about 0.94 and 9 billion PBMCs. What the work shows at the level of the full study, not this receptor alone: Across a few donors, 4.5% to 6.5% of naive CD4, around 3.5% of naive CD8, 2.3% of memory CD4, and approximately 0.4% of memory CD8 clonotypes were shared. Sampling was limited to blood, and TCR repertoires in tissue likely differ from TCR repertoires in blood. Clonotypes shared by all four sorted-subset donors showed higher generation probabilities than non-shared clonotypes. Estimated clonotype richness was generally larger for naive than for memory subsets. Pairwise subsampling indicated that sequencing depth was expected to affect the degree of clonotype sharing among donors. Rarefaction of sorted-subset datasets indicated incomplete sequencing despite the large sequencing depth. Because the study included only a small number of donors, the genetic and exposure-history diversity represented was limited.

Using the deep immunoSEQ assay, TCR CDR3 regions were amplified from genomic DNA by multiplex PCR. For each cell subset, the extracted genomic DNA was distributed evenly across all wells of several immunoSEQ 96-well plates, and each plate served as one replicate. For sorted subsets, each replicate PCR was loaded with approximately 190 ng genomic DNA, equivalent to 25,000 to 30,000 T cell genomes. The purified libraries were quantified using a Qubit 3.0 fluorometer, sized with a Bioanalyzer 2100, and then quantified again using the KAPA Library Quantification kit. Every immunoSEQ 96-well plate was sequenced on a dedicated single-read 150-cycle Illumina NextSeq 550 flow cell. The authors' pipeline ran thus. Because the immunoSEQ output included only junctional sequences and no quality scores, the filtering could not be the same as the filtering used for full-length reads. Sequences were annotated with PyIR, a Python wrapper for IgBLAST v1.9, using IMGT germline references to assign V/J genes and CDR3. Reads were filtered out if the reads had weak V/J assignments (E-value above 1e-6), no CDR3, stop codons, out-of-frame junctions, or ambiguous translated residues. V3J clonotypes were defined as sequences sharing an identical inferred V gene, J gene, and CDR3 amino acid sequence. To compute the percentage overlap between repertoires, the number of shared unique clonotypes was divided by the size of the smaller repertoire. Three approaches were used to assess repertoire richness: RTK rarefaction, the Chao1 estimator, and Recon v2.1 estimates of unobserved clonotypes. OLGA was used to compute generation probabilities for all TCRbeta clonotypes that the gDNA method yielded from a handful of donors. Here the immuneACCESS table is served through TCRdb, limited to in-frame sequences with V and J called. Missing clones are a known gap in these copies; in checked studies unresolved V genes cover under half, and the rest lacks a known reason. Clone size and the V and J calls come from that table; the DNA yielded D and trimming. Across this sample there are some 2,100,000 clones, with 85% to 95% seen only once. Of the sample, roughly 1.7% is held by the ten largest clones.

CD8 naive samples were CD45RO-negative cells positively selected for CCR7, giving a CD45RA+CCR7+ population that excluded TemRA cells. The donors were healthy, HIV-negative adults who had no recently reported acute infections or vaccinations. Every donor was a Caucasian adult living in Nashville, Tennessee, USA. Blood was obtained by leukapheresis, after which PBMCs were separated by Ficoll-Histopaque density gradient centrifugation and cryopreserved in liquid nitrogen vapor phase. Analytical flow cytometry was used to check the purity and quantity of every magnetically sorted T cell population. Genomic DNA was isolated from each sorted fraction and quantified by UV absorbance on a Nanodrop 2000c.

This clonotype was sampled from a man younger than 35 in good health. Some clones in this sample may be carry-over from other donors' samples. The sequence joins TRBV9 to TRBJ2-1; the junction holds 12 bases that match TRBD2. The sequenced material came from naive CD8+ T cells from PBMCs. In the paper's terms, the cell subset or site label means: CD45RA+CCR7+. The nucleotides are TGTGCCAGCAGCCCCCCACTAGCGGGAGGCACCAATGAGCAGTTCTTC. Translated, it gives CASSPPLAGGTNEQFF. With the rest looked up from the reference TRBV9 and TRBJ2-1 genes rather than sequenced, the full variable domain is DSGVTQTPKHLITATGQRVTLRCSPRSGDLSVYWYQQSLDQGLQFLIQYYNGEERAKGNILERFSAQQFPDLHSELNLSSLELGDSALYFCASSPPLAGGTNEQFFGPGTRLTVL.